This entry features one TCR beta chain sequence. Its target is unknown. Time point noted: pretreatment peripheral blood. J gave up 2 bases and V 3 bases, and 5 bases lay outside the gene matches. Germline CDR1 reads SGHRS; CDR2 reads YFSETQ. This CDR3 contains 15 residues. Synthetically made TCR analog templates were put into each PCR as spikes. Here immunoSEQ multiplex PCR was the method, and the copy in TCRdb shows in-frame clones only, minus some. The sample lists 95,000 to 100,000 clones, roughly 87% occurring once. The source of the sample is a study of PD-L1 blockade in urothelial cancer. The overall study: Blood was tested 3 weeks (second dose) and 6 weeks into treatment. The study's findings and limits: Durable benefit was linked to greater 3-week expansion of tumor-associated blood clones.

Specimen: PBMCs, collected around atezolizumab (anti-PD-L1) treatment. The receptor was derived from a man in his 60s with urothelial cancer. The gene calls are TRBV5-1 and TRBJ1-2, with 9 bases aligning to TRBD1. The CDR3: CASSSPGQGNYGYTF. The CDR3, as DNA: TGCGCCAGCAGCTCTCCGGGACAGGGAAACTATGGCTACACCTTC.